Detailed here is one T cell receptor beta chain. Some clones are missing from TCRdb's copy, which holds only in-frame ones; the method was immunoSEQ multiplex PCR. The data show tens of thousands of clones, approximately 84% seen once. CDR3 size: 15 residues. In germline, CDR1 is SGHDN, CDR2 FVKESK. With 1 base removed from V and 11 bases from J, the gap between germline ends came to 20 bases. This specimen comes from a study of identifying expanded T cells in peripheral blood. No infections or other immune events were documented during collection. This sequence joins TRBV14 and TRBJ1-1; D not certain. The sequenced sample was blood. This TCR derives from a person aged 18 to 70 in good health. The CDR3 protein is CASSQGVTRNSWAFF. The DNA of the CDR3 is TGTGCCAGCAGCCAAGGGGTGACTCGGAATAGCTGGGCTTTCTTT.